The clone carrying this T cell receptor (beta chain) was seen at least ten times. Antigen unknown. 5'RACE template switching generated TCR cDNA, adding a universal primer site and UMIs. Using its own MiXCR run on the 5' RACE reads, TCRdb lists one record per CDR3 protein. The data contain 200,000 to 250,000 distinct CDR3 sequences, 6.9% of them singletons. The data originate from a study of T cells after yellow fever vaccination. The CDR3 length is 16 residues. The ends lost 2 bases at V and 6 bases at J; junction bases unmatched: 12. Per germline, CDR1 SGHDT and CDR2 YYEEEE. Study-wide results and caveats: Post-booster reappearance was seen for most primary-vaccination clones (just under 97% CD4, around 89% CD8).

J is TRBJ1-2 and V is TRBV5-6; the match to TRBD1 covers 8 bases. Material: CD4+ T cells sorted from PBMCs, obtained 15 days after the yellow fever booster vaccination. The source is a man younger than 40 who received the YFV17D yellow fever vaccine. CDR3 in DNA: TGTGCCAGCAGCTTTCGTGGGACAGGATGGGGACATGGCTACACCTTC. Protein: CASSFRGTGWGHGYTF.